A selection of T cell receptor beta chains follows, all from one sample in a study of vaccination and CD4 T cells after COVID-19. TCRdb passed the PCR reads through MiXCR, listing each CDR3 protein once. The data hold 6,000 to 9,000 distinct CDR3 sequences, with about 32% observed a single time. No antigen is known for these receptors. Sequencing was done on a sample of CD4+ T cells from blood, cultured in vitro. The receptors stem from a human donor in good health. Both conserved end residues are part of each CDR3. Fields, in order: J gene, V gene, clone size, D gene, CDR3 DNA, CDR3 protein. D genes are given only for firm matches. The listing skips clone size in some rows; elsewhere it reads once, few, many or a size class.

j_gene: TRBJ1-4; v_gene: TRBV19; abundance: .; d_gene: .; CDR3nt: TGTGCCAGTAGTTTGTACGGTCCGGATGAAAAACTGTTTTTT; CDR3aa: CASSLYGPDEKLFF
j_gene: TRBJ1-2; v_gene: TRBV6-1; abundance: few; d_gene: .; CDR3nt: TGTGCCAGCAGAACTCAGGGGCGTAGGTATGGCTACACCTTC; CDR3aa: CASRTQGRRYGYTF
j_gene: TRBJ1-3; v_gene: TRBV20-1; abundance: few; d_gene: .; CDR3nt: TGCAGTGCTAGAGCTGACGAATTGATGGACACCATATATTTT; CDR3aa: CSARADELMDTIYF
j_gene: TRBJ1-2; v_gene: TRBV20-1; abundance: medium-sized; d_gene: .; CDR3nt: TGCAGTGCTACAGGGGACTATGGCTACACCTTC; CDR3aa: CSATGDYGYTF
j_gene: TRBJ2-2; v_gene: TRBV24-1; abundance: few; d_gene: TRBD1; CDR3nt: TGTGCCACCAGTGATTCTGACAGGGGATTAACCGGGGAGCTGTTTTTT; CDR3aa: CATSDSDRGLTGELFF
j_gene: TRBJ1-3; v_gene: TRBV20-1; abundance: few; d_gene: .; CDR3nt: TGCAGTGCTAGTCTCGACAGCTCTGGAAACACCATATATTTT; CDR3aa: CSASLDSSGNTIYF
j_gene: TRBJ2-1; v_gene: TRBV4-2; abundance: .; d_gene: .; CDR3nt: TGTGCCAGCAGCCCCGTAGCTGGGGATGAGCAGTTCTTC; CDR3aa: CASSPVAGDEQFF
j_gene: TRBJ2-7; v_gene: TRBV7-2; abundance: .; d_gene: .; CDR3nt: TGTGCCAGCAGCCTCACCAGCTACGAGCAGTACTTC; CDR3aa: CASSLTSYEQYF
j_gene: TRBJ1-1; v_gene: TRBV5-6; abundance: .; d_gene: TRBD1; CDR3nt: TGTGCCAGCAGCTGGGACAGGTGGAGCACTGAAGCTTTCTTT; CDR3aa: CASSWDRWSTEAFF
j_gene: TRBJ2-3; v_gene: TRBV14; abundance: once; d_gene: .; CDR3nt: TGTGCCAGCAGCCAAGACACTCTACTCACAGATACGCAGTATTTT; CDR3aa: CASSQDTLLTDTQYF
j_gene: TRBJ2-5; v_gene: TRBV10-1; abundance: .; d_gene: TRBD2; CDR3nt: TGCGCCAGCAGTGACCAGCGGGGGGGCGGGAAGACCCAGTACTTC; CDR3aa: CASSDQRGGGKTQYF
j_gene: TRBJ2-3; v_gene: TRBV10-3; abundance: .; d_gene: TRBD2; CDR3nt: TGTGCCATCAGTGGGTGGACTAGCAGCACAGATACGCAGTATTTT; CDR3aa: CAISGWTSSTDTQYF
j_gene: TRBJ1-6; v_gene: TRBV6-5; abundance: .; d_gene: .; CDR3nt: TGTGCCAGCAGTTACCAGGGGTGGTCACCCCTCCACTTT; CDR3aa: CASSYQGWSPLHF
j_gene: TRBJ1-5; v_gene: TRBV20-1; abundance: .; d_gene: .; CDR3nt: TGCAGTGCCATCAATGCCAGGGTTGGCGCAGGACAGCCCCAGCATTTT; CDR3aa: CSAINARVGAGQPQHF
j_gene: TRBJ2-1; v_gene: TRBV4-2; abundance: .; d_gene: TRBD2; CDR3nt: TGTGCCAGCAGCCAAGAGCGGGGGGATGACCTCCGTGAGCAGTTCTTC; CDR3aa: CASSQERGDDLREQFF
j_gene: TRBJ2-2; v_gene: TRBV20-1; abundance: few; d_gene: TRBD1; CDR3nt: TGCAGTGCCACGCGACAGGGGTTCAGGAACACCGGGGAGCTGTTTTTT; CDR3aa: CSATRQGFRNTGELFF
j_gene: TRBJ2-1; v_gene: TRBV12-3/TRBV12-4; abundance: .; d_gene: .; CDR3nt: TGTGCCAGCAGTTTACTAGGCAGAGACAATGAGCAGTTCTTC; CDR3aa: CASSLLGRDNEQFF